This T cell receptor beta chain appears in the sequencing data of a study of OX40 agonist ivuxolimab in advanced cancers. In the study overall: Ivuxolimab was a fully human IgG2 agonistic monoclonal antibody targeting the costimulatory receptor OX40 (CD134). Intravenous ivuxolimab was administered to patients every 2 weeks at six dose levels: 0.01, 0.1, 0.3, 1.5, 3 and 10 mg/kg. Among the roughly 52 dose-escalation patients, some 19 had hepatocellular carcinoma, roughly 15 melanoma, 9 renal cell carcinoma and 9 head and neck cancer. A male proportion of around 80% and a mean age of roughly 55 years, ranging from 23 to 79, were recorded for the dose-escalation cohort. Patients were allowed to have had prior anti-PD-1, anti-PD-L1 or anti-CTLA-4 therapy, and approximately 37% of the dose-escalation patients had been treated with checkpoint inhibitors. Partial responses occurred in three dose-escalation patients, of whom one had hepatocellular carcinoma and two had cutaneous melanoma. Peripheral TCRbeta sequencing aimed to test whether ivuxolimab altered TCR sequence diversity and caused clonal T-cell expansion. The monotherapy dose-escalation portion (N ≈ 56 patients) of the phase I ivuxolimab trial is reported in the paper.

Patients with autoimmune disease history or receiving systemic immunosuppression were excluded from the trial. Peripheral blood for TCR sequencing was collected from all dose cohorts at baseline, on cycle 4 day 1, and on cycle 7 day 1. The samples were taken from a phase I, first-in-human, multicenter, open-label dose-escalation trial of ivuxolimab. Adults with locally advanced or metastatic head and neck squamous cell, hepatocellular, melanoma or renal cell carcinoma were enrolled in the trial. Before TCR sequencing, CD4+ T cells and CD8+ T cells from peripheral blood were sorted into separate populations. Inclusive of the bounding cysteine and phenylalanine, the CDR3 is 17 residues long. The CDR3 DNA has 51 bases and is translated from base 1. V loses 5 bases, J loses 0 bases, and the germline ends lie 14 bases apart. According to the germline V gene (reference sequence), CDR1 reads LNHDA and CDR2 reads SQIVND.

Broad study findings and their caveats: Low levels of normalized T-cell clonal expansion were also seen in some patients who did not respond. At doses from 0.1 to 3.0 mg/kg, clonal expansion was seen in both CD4+ and CD8+ blood T cells between baseline and week 6. After ivuxolimab, CD8+ T cells had more expanded clones than CD4+ T cells on average. Which antigens the clonally expanded peripheral T cells were specific for was not determined. In the 0.1-3.0 mg/kg groups, partial responders were among the patients with the lowest normalized peripheral clonal expansion, particularly in CD8+ T cells.

This clone was recorded a few times. Its antigen has not been determined. No base qualities exist here, and no much larger clone lies one base off it. For sequencing of the TCRbeta CDR3 region, genomic DNA was extracted from the sorted cells. The immunoSEQ Assay was used for sequencing of TCRbeta CDR3 regions. TCRdb retrieved this table from immuneACCESS and kept in-frame rearrangements only. Not all clones are present; in checked studies, unresolved V genes account for under half, and no reason is known for the remainder. This sample lists 72,000 or so clones; roughly 80% were detected once. The top ten constitute 0.95% to 1.5% of the sample.

Sequencing was performed on CD4+ or CD8+ T cells sorted from blood, taken in a trial of the OX40 agonist ivuxolimab. The TCR sequence derives from an adult with an advanced solid tumor such as melanoma, head and neck, liver or kidney cancer. This chain is built from TRBV19 and TRBJ2-6; the D gene cannot be resolved reliably. The CDR3 region: CASSLRTAISGANVLTF. The sequence in DNA is TGTGCCAGTAGTCTGAGGACGGCGATCTCTGGGGCCAACGTCCTGACTTTC.